The T cell receptor beta chain under discussion was sequenced for a study of T cell changes during pregnancy in multiple sclerosis. Unmatched junction bases numbered 13, after V lost 4 bases and J lost 3 bases. Germline CDR1 is SGHRS and CDR2 is YFSETQ. The CDR3 is 16 residues long. Method: immunoSEQ multiplex PCR; TCRdb's copy keeps in-frame clones and lacks some. The sample includes tens of thousands of clones, roughly nine tenths of them seen just once. The clonotype comes from a female donor in good health, enrolled as a control in a pregnancy study. The chain is built from TRBV5-1 and TRBJ2-7, with 7 bases fitting TRBD1. The specimen comprised peripheral blood, sampled in the first trimester of pregnancy. The DNA of the CDR3 is TGCGCCAGCAGCGCTGGGACAGCTGGGGGCTACTACGAGCAGTACTTC. It codes for CASSAGTAGGYYEQYF. Full variable domain (missing parts from reference TRBV5-1 and TRBJ2-7): KAGVTQTPRYLIKTRGQQVTLSCSPISGHRSVSWYQQTPGQGLQFLFEYFSETQRNKGNFPGRFSGRQFSNSRSEMNVSTLELGDSALYLCASSAGTAGGYYEQYFGPGTRLTVT.